A selection of T cell receptor beta chains follows, all from one sample in a study of immune aging and cytomegalovirus after organ transplant. Their target antigens are unknown. TCRdb called the single-cell sequencing reads again in MiXCR, with one record for every CDR3 protein. The sample carries about 21,000 distinct CDR3 sequences, about a third recorded once. The source was CMV peptide-activated CD4+ and CD8+ T cells sorted from blood, collected at five time points, pooled. These receptor sequences come from a female donor who had a heart transplant and CMV viremia. CDR3s include the opening cysteine and the closing phenylalanine or tryptophan. The D gene is left open where the match is weak. Size tells how often a clone was seen (once, few, many) or the class of an expanded clone, and some rows leave it out.

v_call,j_call,d_call,clone_size,cdr3_length,cdr3_aa,cdr3_nt
TRBV7-6,TRBJ2-1,TRBD2,few,14,CASSLGTSSIEQFF,TGTGCCAGCAGCTTAGGGACTAGTTCCATCGAGCAGTTCTTC
TRBV3-1,TRBJ2-3,.,many,11,CASSQTDTQYF,TGTGCCAGCAGCCAAACAGATACGCAGTATTTT
TRBV3-1,TRBJ2-1,TRBD2,.,23,CASSQDELAGGHGRSKSYNEQFF,TGTGCCAGCAGCCAAGACGAACTAGCGGGAGGCCATGGGCGATCCAAATCCTACAATGAGCAGTTCTTC
TRBV11-2,TRBJ2-1,.,few,14,CASQNTDLYNEQFF,TGTGCCAGCCAGAATACCGATCTTTACAATGAGCAGTTCTTC
TRBV13,TRBJ2-5,.,.,16,CASSFGQGGCQQTQYF,TGTGCCAGCAGCTTCGGACAGGGAGGGTGTCAGCAGACCCAGTACTTC
TRBV28,TRBJ1-5,.,.,14,CASRQAEGNQPQHF,TGTGCCAGCAGGCAGGCGGAAGGCAATCAGCCCCAGCATTTT
TRBV5-1,TRBJ1-2,.,.,13,CASSLETNYGYTF,TGCGCCAGCAGCTTGGAGACGAACTATGGCTACACCTTC
TRBV20-1,TRBJ2-1,.,.,15,CSARVPLGGANEQFF,TGCAGTGCTAGAGTTCCATTAGGAGGGGCCAATGAGCAGTTCTTC
TRBV6-2/TRBV6-3,TRBJ2-1,.,.,12,CASKTTNFEQFF,TGTGCCAGCAAGACGACTAACTTTGAGCAGTTCTTC
TRBV20-1,TRBJ1-2,.,many,12,CSARPGRSGYTF,TGCAGTGCTAGACCAGGGCGGAGTGGCTACACCTTC
TRBV4-3,TRBJ1-2,.,.,15,CASSQDMKGYYGYTF,TGCGCCAGCAGCCAAGATATGAAGGGTTACTATGGCTACACCTTC
TRBV28,TRBJ1-4,.,many,12,CASSQGQEKLFF,TGTGCCAGCAGTCAAGGACAGGAAAAACTGTTTTTT
TRBV5-4,TRBJ2-7,.,few,15,CASSSYETGAYEQYF,TGTGCCAGCAGCTCCTACGAGACAGGAGCCTACGAGCAGTACTTC
TRBV28,TRBJ1-2,.,.,16,CASSLGRGVGYYGYTF,TGTGCCAGCAGTTTGGGCCGGGGGGTTGGTTACTATGGCTACACCTTC
TRBV5-1,TRBJ2-7,.,.,14,CASSSTAASYEQYF,TGCGCCAGCAGCTCCACGGCGGCTTCCTACGAGCAGTACTTC
TRBV19,TRBJ2-1,TRBD2,.,15,CASSDSGDSYNEQFF,TGTGCCAGTAGTGACAGCGGGGACTCCTACAATGAGCAGTTCTTC
TRBV10-3,TRBJ1-1,.,.,11,CATSERSGAFF,TGTGCCACCAGTGAAAGATCCGGGGCTTTCTTT
TRBV3-1,TRBJ1-1,.,medium-sized,15,CASSQGNRVNTEAFF,TGTGCCAGCAGCCAAGGTAACAGGGTTAACACTGAAGCTTTCTTT
TRBV6-2/TRBV6-3,TRBJ2-7,.,medium-sized,14,CASSYYRDVYEQYF,TGTGCCAGCAGTTATTACCGGGACGTATACGAGCAGTACTTC
TRBV11-3,TRBJ2-7,TRBD2,.,14,CASSLNGCSGRQYF,TGTGCCAGCAGCCTAAACGGGTGCAGCGGGAGACAGTACTTC
TRBV30,TRBJ1-4,.,.,13,CASNQPTNEKLFF,TGTGCCTCAAATCAGCCAACTAATGAAAAACTGTTTTTT
TRBV28,TRBJ2-5,.,many,17,CASTKGGLASGEETQYF,TGTGCCAGCACCAAAGGGGGTTTAGCGTCGGGGGAAGAGACCCAGTACTTC
TRBV14,TRBJ1-4,.,.,16,CASSEHRPLRGEKLFF,TGTGCCAGCAGCGAACATCGGCCCCTTCGGGGTGAAAAACTGTTTTTT
TRBV20-1,TRBJ2-3,.,few,14,CSARIDGSTDTQYF,TGCAGTGCTAGGATTGACGGGAGTACAGATACGCAGTATTTT
TRBV7-2,TRBJ1-3,.,many,15,CASSLQVYSGNTIYF,TGTGCCAGCAGCTTACAGGTGTACTCTGGAAACACCATATATTTT
TRBV20-1,TRBJ1-1,TRBD1,many,12,CSARQGGTEAFF,TGCAGTGCCCGACAGGGCGGCACTGAAGCTTTCTTT
TRBV28,TRBJ2-5,TRBD2,medium-sized,18,CASSPTLAGGPLGETQYF,TGTGCCAGCAGTCCGACCCTAGCGGGAGGGCCTTTGGGAGAGACCCAGTACTTC
TRBV7-2,TRBJ2-5,.,few,14,CASSFGERGETQYF,TGTGCCAGCAGCTTCGGAGAAAGGGGAGAGACCCAGTACTTC
TRBV20-1,TRBJ1-5,TRBD1,many,17,CSARDYTGQGSNQPQHF,TGCAGTGCTAGGGATTACACGGGACAGGGGAGCAATCAGCCCCAGCATTTT
TRBV30,TRBJ1-1,.,.,11,CAWSVSVEAFF,TGTGCCTGGAGTGTGTCAGTAGAAGCTTTCTTT
TRBV28,TRBJ2-7,.,.,12,CASSVSRYEQYF,TGTGCCAGCAGTGTATCGCGTTACGAGCAGTACTTC
TRBV7-8,TRBJ1-2,.,.,14,CASSVRGVSYGYTF,TGTGCCAGCAGCGTAAGAGGGGTATCCTATGGCTACACCTTC
TRBV10-3,TRBJ2-1,.,few,12,CAISEGSGGPFF,TGTGCCATCAGTGAAGGTTCTGGCGGGCCTTTCTTC
TRBV28,TRBJ2-7,.,many,15,CASSSSDGDPYEQYF,TGTGCCAGCAGTTCCTCTGACGGCGACCCGTACGAGCAGTACTTC
TRBV12-5,TRBJ2-1,TRBD2,many,19,CVSGLVLGAGTSVNNEQFF,TGTGTTAGTGGTTTGGTCCTGGGAGCCGGGACTAGTGTCAACAATGAGCAGTTCTTC
TRBV3-1,TRBJ2-6,TRBD1,.,19,CASSPLPGQGASGATVLTF,TGTGCCAGCAGCCCATTGCCAGGACAGGGGGCGTCTGGGGCCACCGTCCTGACTTTC
TRBV30,TRBJ2-1,.,few,15,CAWPEELLIVGPPPF,TGTGCCTGGCCCGAAGAACTGCTCATTGTAGGCCCTCCGCCGTTC
TRBV11-2,TRBJ2-1,TRBD2,few,15,CASSSSGGPWDEQFF,TGTGCCAGCAGCTCGTCGGGGGGGCCCTGGGATGAGCAGTTCTTC
TRBV12-3/TRBV12-4,TRBJ1-2,.,.,13,CASSSTGRYGYTF,TGTGCCAGCAGTTCCACAGGGAGATATGGCTACACCTTC
TRBV10-3,TRBJ2-1,.,.,15,CAISDQLRSYNEQFF,TGTGCCATCAGTGATCAGCTCCGCTCCTACAATGAGCAGTTCTTC
TRBV12-3/TRBV12-4,TRBJ2-1,TRBD1,.,14,CASSLGTGDNEQFF,TGTGCCAGCAGTTTGGGGACAGGGGACAATGAGCAGTTCTTC
TRBV5-1,TRBJ2-3,TRBD2,.,16,CASSLATTSGTDTQYF,TGCGCCAGCAGCTTGGCCACGACTAGCGGCACAGATACGCAGTATTTT
TRBV6-1,TRBJ2-7,.,once,12,CASRPSGYEQYF,TGTGCCAGCCGTCCATCAGGTTACGAGCAGTACTTC
TRBV29-1,TRBJ2-7,.,.,12,CSVAAFGYEQYF,TGCAGCGTTGCAGCGTTCGGCTACGAGCAGTACTTC
TRBV18,TRBJ2-7,.,many,13,CASSPPRGSEQYF,TGTGCCAGCTCACCCCCGCGGGGCTCCGAGCAGTACTTC
TRBV27,TRBJ2-7,.,.,16,CASKPLIHSPSYEQYF,TGTGCCAGCAAACCCCTTATACACAGTCCTTCCTACGAGCAGTACTTC
TRBV3-1,TRBJ2-7,TRBD2,.,14,CASSQASGSYEQYF,TGTGCCAGCAGCCAAGCTAGCGGGAGCTACGAGCAGTACTTC
TRBV7-2,TRBJ2-7,TRBD2,.,15,CASSPVGLAGEEQYF,TGTGCCAGCAGCCCCGTAGGACTAGCGGGAGAAGAGCAGTACTTC
TRBV5-1,TRBJ2-2,TRBD2,.,16,CASSRAEAGGAGELFF,TGCGCCAGCAGCCGGGCCGAAGCGGGAGGGGCCGGGGAGCTGTTTTTT
TRBV18,TRBJ2-1,.,.,18,CASSPLQVGGSSYNEQFF,TGTGCCAGCTCACCACTCCAGGTTGGGGGTAGCTCCTACAATGAGCAGTTCTTC